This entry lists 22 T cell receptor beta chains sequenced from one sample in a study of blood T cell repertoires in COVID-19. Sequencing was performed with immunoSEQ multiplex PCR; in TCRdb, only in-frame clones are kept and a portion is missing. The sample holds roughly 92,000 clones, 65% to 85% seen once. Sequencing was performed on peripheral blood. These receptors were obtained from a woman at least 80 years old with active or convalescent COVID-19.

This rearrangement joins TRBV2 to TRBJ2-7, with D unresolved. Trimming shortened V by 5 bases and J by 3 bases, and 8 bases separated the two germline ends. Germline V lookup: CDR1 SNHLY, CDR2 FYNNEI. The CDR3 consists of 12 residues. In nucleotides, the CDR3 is TGTGCCAGCAGTAAAGAGAGCTACGAGCAGTACTTC. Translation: CASSKESYEQYF.

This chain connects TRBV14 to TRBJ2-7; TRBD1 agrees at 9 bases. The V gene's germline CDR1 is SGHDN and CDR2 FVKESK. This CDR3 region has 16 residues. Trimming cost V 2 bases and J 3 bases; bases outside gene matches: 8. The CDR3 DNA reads TGTGCCAGCAGCCAAACCCCCGGGACAGGGAGCTACGAGCAGTACTTC. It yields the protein CASSQTPGTGSYEQYF.

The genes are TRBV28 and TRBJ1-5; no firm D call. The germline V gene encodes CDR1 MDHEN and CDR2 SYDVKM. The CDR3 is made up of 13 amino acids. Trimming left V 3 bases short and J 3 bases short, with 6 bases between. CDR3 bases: TGTGCCAGCAGTTTGGGCTACAATCAGCCCCAGCATTTT. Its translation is CASSLGYNQPQHF. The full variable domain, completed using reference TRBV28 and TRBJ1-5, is DVKVTQSSRYLVKRTGEKVFLECVQDMDHENMFWYRQDPGLGLRLIYFSYDVKMKEKGDIPEGYSVSREKKERFSLILESASTNQTSMYLCASSLGYNQPQHFGDGTRLSIL.

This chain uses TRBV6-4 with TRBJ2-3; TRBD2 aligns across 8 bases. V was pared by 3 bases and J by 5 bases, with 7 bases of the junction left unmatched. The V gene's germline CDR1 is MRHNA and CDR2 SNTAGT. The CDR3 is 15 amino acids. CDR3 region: CASSESGGPGDTQYF. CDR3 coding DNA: TGTGCCAGCAGTGAGTCGGGAGGGCCAGGAGATACGCAGTATTTT.

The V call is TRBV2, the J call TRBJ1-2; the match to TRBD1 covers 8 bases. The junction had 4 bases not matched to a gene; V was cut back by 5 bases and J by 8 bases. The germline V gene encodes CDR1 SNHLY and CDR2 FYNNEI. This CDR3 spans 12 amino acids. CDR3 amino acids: CASSPTGGGYTF. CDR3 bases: TGTGCCAGCAGTCCTACAGGGGGAGGCTACACCTTC. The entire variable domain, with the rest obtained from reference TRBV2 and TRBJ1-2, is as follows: EPEVTQTPSHQVTQMGQEVILRCVPISNHLYFYWYRQILGQKVEFLVSFYNNEISEKSEIFDDQFSVERPDGSNFTLKIRSTKLEDSAMYFCASSPTGGGYTFGSGTRLTVV.

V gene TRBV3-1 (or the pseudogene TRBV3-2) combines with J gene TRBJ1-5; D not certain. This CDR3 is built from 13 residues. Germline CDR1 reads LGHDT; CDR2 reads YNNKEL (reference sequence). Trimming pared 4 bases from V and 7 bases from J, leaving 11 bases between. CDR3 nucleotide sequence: TGTGCCAGCAGCCGAGGGAGAGGCCAGCCCCAGCATTTT. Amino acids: CASSRGRGQPQHF.

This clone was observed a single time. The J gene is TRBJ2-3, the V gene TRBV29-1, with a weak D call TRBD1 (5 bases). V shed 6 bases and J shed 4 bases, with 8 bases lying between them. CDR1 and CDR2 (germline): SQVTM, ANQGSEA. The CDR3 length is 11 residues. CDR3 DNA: TGCAGCGTGGCAGGGCCAGATACGCAGTATTTT. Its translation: CSVAGPDTQYF.

CDR3 sequence: CASSRDREKPQHF. The CDR3 DNA reads as TGTGCCAGTAGTAGGGACAGGGAAAAGCCCCAGCATTTT. This chain connects TRBV19 to TRBJ1-5; 9 positions agree with TRBD1. The trim removed 4 bases at V and 8 bases at J, leaving 3 bases unmatched. The V gene's germline CDR1 is LNHDA and CDR2 SQIVND (reference sequence). The CDR3 runs to 13 residues. The full variable domain, with the rest looked up from reference TRBV19 and TRBJ1-5, is DGGITQSPKYLFRKEGQNVTLSCEQNLNHDAMYWYRQDPGQGLRLIYYSQIVNDFQKGDIAEGYSVSREKKESFPLTVTSAQKNPTAFYLCASSRDREKPQHFGDGTRLSIL.

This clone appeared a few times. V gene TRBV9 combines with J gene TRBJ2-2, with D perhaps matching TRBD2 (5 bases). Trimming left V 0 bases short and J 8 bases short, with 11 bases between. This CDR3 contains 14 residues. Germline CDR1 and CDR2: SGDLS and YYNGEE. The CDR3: CASSVVEGRGELFF. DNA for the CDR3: TGTGCCAGCAGCGTAGTGGAAGGGAGAGGGGAGCTGTTTTTT.

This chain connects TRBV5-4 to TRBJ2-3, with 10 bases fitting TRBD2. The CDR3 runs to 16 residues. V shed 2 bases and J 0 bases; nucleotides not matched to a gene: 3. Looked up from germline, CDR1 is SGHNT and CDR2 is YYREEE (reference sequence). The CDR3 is CASSFRTSGSTDTQYF. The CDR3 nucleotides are TGTGCCAGCAGCTTCCGGACTAGCGGAAGCACAGATACGCAGTATTTT.

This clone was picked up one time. The CDR3 nucleotides are TGTGCCAGCAACAGAAGGACAGGGGATCAGCCCCAGCATTTT. Amino acid sequence: CASNRRTGDQPQHF. This chain connects TRBV28 to TRBJ1-5, with TRBD1 identical over 9 bases. V was pared by 7 bases and J by 5 bases, with 6 bases of the junction left unmatched. The germline V gene encodes CDR1 MDHEN and CDR2 SYDVKM. The CDR3 length is 14 residues.

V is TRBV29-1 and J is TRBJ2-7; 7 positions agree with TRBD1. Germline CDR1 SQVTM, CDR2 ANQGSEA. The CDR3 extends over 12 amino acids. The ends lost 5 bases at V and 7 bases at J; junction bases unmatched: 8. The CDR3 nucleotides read TGCAGCGTTCACAGGGGATCTGGGGAGCAGTACTTC. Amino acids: CSVHRGSGEQYF.

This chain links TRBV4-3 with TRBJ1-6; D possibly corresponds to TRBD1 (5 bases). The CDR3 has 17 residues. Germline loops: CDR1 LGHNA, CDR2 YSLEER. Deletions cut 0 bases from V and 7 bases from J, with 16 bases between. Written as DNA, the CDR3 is TGCGCCAGCAGCCAAGACCCCAAGACAGAGTTCAATTCACCCCTCCACTTT. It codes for CASSQDPKTEFNSPLHF.

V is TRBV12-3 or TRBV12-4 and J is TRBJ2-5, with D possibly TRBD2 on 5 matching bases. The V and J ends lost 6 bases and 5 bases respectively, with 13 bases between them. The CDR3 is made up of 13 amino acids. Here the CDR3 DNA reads TGTGCCAGCAGCTACACTAGACACGAGACCCAGTACTTC. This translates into CASSYTRHETQYF.

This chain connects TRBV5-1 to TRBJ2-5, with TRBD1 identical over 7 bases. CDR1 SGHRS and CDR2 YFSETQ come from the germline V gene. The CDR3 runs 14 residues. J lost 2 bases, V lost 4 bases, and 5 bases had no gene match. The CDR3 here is CASSRQGGQETQYF. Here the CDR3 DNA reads TGCGCCAGCAGCAGACAGGGTGGGCAAGAGACCCAGTACTTC.

The CDR3 bases are TGCGCCAGCAGCCAAGGGGACATAAACCAAGAGACCCAGTACTTC. Protein product: CASSQGDINQETQYF. The V gene is TRBV4-1, the J gene TRBJ2-5, with D tentatively TRBD1 (6 bases). V was trimmed by 1 base and J by 0 bases, leaving 9 bases between them. The CDR3 contains 15 residues. Germline V CDR1 and CDR2: MGHRA, YSYEKL.

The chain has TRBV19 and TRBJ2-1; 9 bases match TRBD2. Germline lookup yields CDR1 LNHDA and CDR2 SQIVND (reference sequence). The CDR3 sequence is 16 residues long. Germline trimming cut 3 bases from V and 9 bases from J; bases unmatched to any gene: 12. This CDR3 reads CASSMGTSRSRGEQFF. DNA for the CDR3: TGTGCCAGTAGTATGGGGACTAGCCGGTCGAGGGGTGAGCAGTTCTTC.

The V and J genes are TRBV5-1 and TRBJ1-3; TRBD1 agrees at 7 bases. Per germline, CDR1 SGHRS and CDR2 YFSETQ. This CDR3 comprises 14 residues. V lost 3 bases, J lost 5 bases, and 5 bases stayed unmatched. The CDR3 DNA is TGCGCCAGCAGCTCTACAGGGGACCGAAACACCATATATTTT. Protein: CASSSTGDRNTIYF.

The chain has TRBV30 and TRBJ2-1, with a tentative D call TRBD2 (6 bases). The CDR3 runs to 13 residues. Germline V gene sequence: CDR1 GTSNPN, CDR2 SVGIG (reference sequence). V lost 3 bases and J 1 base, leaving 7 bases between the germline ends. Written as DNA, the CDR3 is TGTGCCTGGAGCGGGAGTTCCTACAATGAGCAGTTCTTC. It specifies CAWSGSSYNEQFF. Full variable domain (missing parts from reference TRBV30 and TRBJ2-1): SQTIHQWPATLVQPVGSPLSLECTVEGTSNPNLYWYRQAAGRGLQLLFYSVGIGQISSEVPQNLSASRPQDRQFILSSKKLLLSDSGFYLCAWSGSSYNEQFFGPGTRLTVL.

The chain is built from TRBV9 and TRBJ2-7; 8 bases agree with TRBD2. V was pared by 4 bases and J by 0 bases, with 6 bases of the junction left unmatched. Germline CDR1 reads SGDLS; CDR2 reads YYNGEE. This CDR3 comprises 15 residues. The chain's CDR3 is CASSPHSGGSYEQYF. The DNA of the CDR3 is TGTGCCAGCAGCCCCCACAGCGGGGGCTCCTACGAGCAGTACTTC.

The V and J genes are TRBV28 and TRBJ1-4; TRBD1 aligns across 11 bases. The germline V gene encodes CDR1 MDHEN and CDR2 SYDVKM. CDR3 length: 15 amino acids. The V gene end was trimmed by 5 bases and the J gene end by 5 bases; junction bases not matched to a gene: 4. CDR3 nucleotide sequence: TGTGCCAGCAGTACCCGGACAGGGGGCAATGAAAAACTGTTTTTT. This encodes CASSTRTGGNEKLFF.

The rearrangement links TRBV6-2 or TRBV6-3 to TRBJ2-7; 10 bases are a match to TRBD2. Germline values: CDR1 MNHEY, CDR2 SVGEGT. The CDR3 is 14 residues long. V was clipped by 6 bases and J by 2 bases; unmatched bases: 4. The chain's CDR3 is CASSQSGRAYEQYF. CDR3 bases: TGTGCCAGCAGCCAAAGCGGGAGGGCCTACGAGCAGTACTTC.